These T cell receptor beta chains were read from a single sample in a study of T-cell reconstitution after alpha-beta-depleted transplantation in children. TCRdb processed the PCR reads anew with MiXCR; each CDR3 protein has one entry. The profile shows 98,000 or so distinct CDR3 sequences, about 6.5% of them singletons. The sequenced sample was PBMCs, mostly from graft donor cells, obtained 360 days after TCRalphabeta/CD19-depleted stem cell transplant. The receptors were sampled from a male patient between 2 and 10 years old who had a stem cell transplant for acute lymphoblastic leukemia, so the T cells may come from the graft donor. CDR3s include the opening cysteine and the closing phenylalanine or tryptophan. A D gene is named only where the DNA matches it firmly. Clone size appears in some rows only: once, few, many, or a class for an expanded clone.

abundance | j_gene | d_gene | v_gene | CDR3aa | CDR3nt
many | TRBJ2-1 | - | TRBV10-1 | CASLGQGNEQFF | TGCGCCAGCCTCGGCCAAGGGAATGAGCAGTTCTTC
many | TRBJ2-3 | - | TRBV7-9 | CASSFEARPTTDTQYF | TGTGCCAGCAGCTTTGAGGCCCGACCTACAACAGATACGCAGTATTTT
- | TRBJ2-7 | - | TRBV5-1 | CASSEDMGREQYF | TGCGCCAGCAGCGAGGACATGGGACGGGAGCAGTACTTC
many | TRBJ2-1 | TRBD1 | TRBV10-3 | CAISWGTGGAYNEQFF | TGTGCCATCAGTTGGGGGACAGGGGGAGCCTACAATGAGCAGTTCTTC
- | TRBJ1-5 | - | TRBV12-3/TRBV12-4 | CASSLGGPRNQPQHF | TGTGCCAGCAGTTTAGGAGGGCCCCGCAATCAGCCCCAGCATTTT
few | TRBJ2-3 | TRBD2 | TRBV4-3 | CASSPGLAGVADTQYF | TGCGCCAGCAGCCCTGGACTAGCGGGTGTAGCAGATACGCAGTATTTT
few | TRBJ2-1 | - | TRBV4-1 | CASSQALFHEQFF | TGCGCCAGCAGCCAAGCCCTATTCCATGAGCAGTTCTTC
many | TRBJ2-5 | - | TRBV7-3 | CASSLNPGEPQETQYF | TGTGCCAGCAGCTTAAACCCGGGAGAGCCTCAAGAGACCCAGTACTTC
many | TRBJ2-5 | - | TRBV20-1 | CSARQGKGETQYF | TGCAGTGCTAGACAGGGTAAAGGGGAGACCCAGTACTTC
few | TRBJ2-3 | TRBD2 | TRBV13 | CASSLGPIAGVGDTQYF | TGTGCCAGCAGCTTGGGACCGATAGCGGGAGTAGGAGATACGCAGTATTTT
- | TRBJ2-3 | TRBD2 | TRBV27 | CASRPGLAGGRDTQYF | TGTGCCAGCAGGCCGGGACTAGCGGGGGGGCGGGATACGCAGTATTTT
few | TRBJ1-6 | - | TRBV28 | CASSPPGRNSPLHF | TGTGCCAGCAGTCCCCCCGGGCGAAATTCACCCCTCCACTTT
many | TRBJ2-5 | TRBD2 | TRBV11-1 | CASSLSGRGETQYF | TGTGCCAGCAGCTTGAGCGGGAGAGGGGAGACCCAGTACTTC
few | TRBJ2-5 | - | TRBV7-2 | CASSFLYQETQYF | TGTGCCAGCAGCTTTCTTTATCAAGAGACCCAGTACTTC
many | TRBJ2-7 | - | TRBV7-9 | CASSLYNEQYF | TGTGCCAGCAGCTTATATAACGAGCAGTACTTC
many | TRBJ2-7 | - | TRBV6-5 | CASSYRTSYEQYF | TGTGCCAGCAGTTACAGGACTTCCTACGAGCAGTACTTC
few | TRBJ2-2 | - | TRBV12-3/TRBV12-4 | CASSLRVGELFF | TGTGCCAGCAGTTTACGAGTGGGGGAGCTGTTTTTT
many | TRBJ1-1 | - | TRBV21-1 | CASSESSEAFF | TGTGCCAGCAGCGAGTCCTCTGAAGCTTTCTTT
many | TRBJ2-3 | TRBD2 | TRBV9 | CASSVVGGEPSDTQYF | TGTGCCAGCAGCGTAGTGGGAGGGGAGCCTTCAGATACGCAGTATTTT
few | TRBJ1-1 | - | TRBV10-2 | CASSEGGGEDTEAFF | TGCGCCAGCAGTGAGGGAGGGGGGGAGGACACTGAAGCTTTCTTT
many | TRBJ1-2 | - | TRBV11-2 | CASSFGPNYGYTF | TGTGCCAGCAGCTTCGGGCCTAACTATGGCTACACCTTC
many | TRBJ2-1 | TRBD2 | TRBV5-1 | CASSLSGGAYNEQFF | TGTGCCAGCAGCCTTAGCGGGGGGGCTTACAATGAGCAGTTCTTC
many | TRBJ2-3 | - | TRBV20-1 | CSARDDWSTDTQYF | TGCAGTGCTAGAGATGACTGGAGCACAGATACGCAGTATTTT
few | TRBJ1-2 | - | TRBV27 | CASSYKSGGGYTF | TGTGCCAGCAGTTATAAGAGCGGAGGCGGCTACACCTTC
- | TRBJ1-5 | - | TRBV10-3 | CAIIMNPPTGYSNQPQHF | TGTGCCATCATTATGAACCCTCCGACAGGCTATAGCAATCAGCCCCAGCATTTT